This T cell receptor beta chain was profiled in a study of cytomegalovirus exposure and HLA in healthy donors. The V and J ends lost 8 bases and 1 base respectively, with 8 bases between them. Germline V gene sequence: CDR1 SGHTA, CDR2 FQGTGA. The CDR3 totals 13 residues. The study's findings and limits: Reportedly, HLA-A and HLA-B alleles of most subjects were accurately predicted from TCR beta. A prior analysis recorded that most TCR beta V segments were productive about 87% or about 30% of the time.

Comment on this clone: Its target is not known.

The PCR contained 60 Vbeta and 13 Jbeta primers. Profiled with immunoSEQ multiplex PCR; TCRdb holds only in-frame clones, not every one. The data contain 130,000 to 150,000 clones, approximately 79% of them seen just once; the ten biggest clones take up 6.7%. V usage is TRBV7-3 and J usage is TRBJ2-2, with a weak D call TRBD2 (6 bases). The receptor was isolated from a woman aged 40 to 49 in good health and CMV-seropositive. The sequenced sample was PBMCs. In nucleotides, the CDR3 is TGTGCCAGCGGGGGGAGGAACACCGGGGAGCTGTTTTTT. It translates to CASGGRNTGELFF.